The 2 T cell receptor beta chains listed next were all sequenced from one sample in a study of post-analysis software for immune sequencing data. The study's findings and limits: TRBV5-6, TRBV5-1 and TRBV20-1 were among a few TRBV segments more frequent in patients than controls.

For these receptors, no antigen is known. Included in the TCR beta cDNA libraries were unique molecular identifiers. TCRdb reprocessed the PCR reads via MiXCR and lists one record per CDR3 protein. The sample yields 650,000 to 900,000 distinct CDR3 sequences, about half seen once. Sequenced: blood. These receptors came from a girl aged 10 to 17 with multiple sclerosis.

There are a few counts of this clonotype. The chain combines TRBV7-3 with TRBJ2-3; D is undetermined. Germline CDR1 and CDR2: SGHTA and FQGTGA. The CDR3 sequence is 14 residues long. The ends were cut back, 5 bases at V and 2 bases at J, with 11 bases in the middle. Here the CDR3 reads CASSPVETTDTQYF. The CDR3 bases are TGTGCCAGCAGCCCCGTTGAAACCACAGATACGCAGTATTTT.

The chain has TRBV12-3 or TRBV12-4 and TRBJ1-2; maybe TRBD1 (5 bases). Trimming took 7 bases from V and 9 from J, leaving 18 bases between them. CDR3 size: 13 residues. CDR3 protein: CASTHQGFASYTF. The CDR3 DNA follows: TGTGCCAGCACCCACCAGGGTTTTGCGAGCTACACCTTC.